A selection of T cell receptor beta chains follows, all from one sample in a study of blood T cell repertoires in COVID-19. The table came from immunoSEQ multiplex PCR; TCRdb's copy has only in-frame clones and leaves some out. The repertoire holds just over 15,000 clones, with about 86% as singletons. The sequenced material came from peripheral blood. All receptors derive from a human donor in a cohort sampled during active COVID-19. Both conserved end residues are part of each CDR3.

CDR3 length: 15; V gene: TRBV6-5; CDR3 protein: CASSYSRGLGTEAFF
CDR3 length: 14; V gene: TRBV5-6; CDR3 protein: CASSLWTDNQPQHF
CDR3 length: 15; V gene: TRBV5-1; CDR3 protein: CASSPGTGPGRAQHF
CDR3 length: 15; V gene: TRBV21-1; CDR3 protein: CASMKVAGYQETQYF
CDR3 length: 16; V gene: TRBV4-1; CDR3 protein: CASSQDGGASYNEQFF
CDR3 length: 16; V gene: TRBV7-2; CDR3 protein: CASSFPGQGRTDTQYF
CDR3 length: 13; V gene: TRBV6-5; CDR3 protein: CASSSQGYQPQHF
CDR3 length: 14; V gene: TRBV7-8; CDR3 protein: CASSMDRGQETQYF
CDR3 length: 11; V gene: TRBV20-1; CDR3 protein: CSARSGHEQYF
CDR3 length: 13; V gene: TRBV7-9; CDR3 protein: CASSFQGHTEAFF
CDR3 length: 14; V gene: TRBV9; CDR3 protein: CASSGGTNYNEQFF
CDR3 length: 13; V gene: TRBV10-2; CDR3 protein: CASSGEGATEQYF
CDR3 length: 15; V gene: TRBV7-3; CDR3 protein: CASSFLAGGLNEQFF
CDR3 length: 14; V gene: TRBV7-2; CDR3 protein: CASSLSGGHNEQFF
CDR3 length: 15; V gene: TRBV6-6; CDR3 protein: CASSYPGASGYGYTF
CDR3 length: 16; V gene: TRBV23-1; CDR3 protein: CASSPPRQGPRPPLHF
CDR3 length: 12; V gene: TRBV7-2; CDR3 protein: CASSFMRNEQFF
CDR3 length: 13; V gene: TRBV5-4; CDR3 protein: CASSPGANYGYTF
CDR3 length: 17; V gene: TRBV9; CDR3 protein: CASSPFLQGANNSPLHF
CDR3 length: 15; V gene: TRBV5-1; CDR3 protein: CASSFTSGNQETQYF
CDR3 length: 14; V gene: TRBV9; CDR3 protein: CASSVEEGGYEQFF
CDR3 length: 17; V gene: TRBV7-6; CDR3 protein: CASSPYGQGARNSPLHF
CDR3 length: 12; V gene: TRBV9; CDR3 protein: CASSLSGNTIYF
CDR3 length: 18; V gene: TRBV19; CDR3 protein: CASSMATGGASGANVLTF
CDR3 length: 15; V gene: TRBV7-2; CDR3 protein: CASSLTGTGDYEQYF
CDR3 length: 13; V gene: TRBV7-2; CDR3 protein: CASSPPSSYEQYF
CDR3 length: 13; V gene: TRBV28; CDR3 protein: CASSTSGYNEQFF
CDR3 length: 14; V gene: TRBV7-2; CDR3 protein: CASSGLAGVYEQYF
CDR3 length: 19; V gene: TRBV7-3; CDR3 protein: CASSSTGTSVYLAKNIQYF
CDR3 length: 13; V gene: TRBV7-3; CDR3 protein: CASSEQGNTEAFF
CDR3 length: 12; V gene: TRBV5-6; CDR3 protein: CASSPGTGSYTF
CDR3 length: 14; V gene: TRBV4-2; CDR3 protein: CASSQDRRNSPLHF
CDR3 length: 15; V gene: TRBV10-2; CDR3 protein: CASSAGQGENSPLHF
CDR3 length: 16; V gene: TRBV27; CDR3 protein: CASSPQAGSSYNEQFF